These 28 T cell receptor beta chains were sequenced from one sample in a study of Ad26.COV2.S vaccination and SARS-CoV-2 variants (dated by TCRdb to the early 2020s). The treatment or condition label for this specimen denotes: 19 received Ad26.COV2.S at low or high dose, single or two shots; about 5 received placebo; per-sample allocation not given. For vaccine and placebo recipients, the sequenced repertoires came from samples collected on day 63 after the first injection. Library construction relied on the immunoSEQ multiplex PCR assay. TCRdb stores this immuneACCESS table with in-frame sequences only. Part of the clones is absent; in the studies checked, under half of the shortfall reflects unresolved V genes, and no reason is known for the rest. This sample lists about 280,000 clones; around 87% were detected once. The ten largest clones add up to about 3.6% of the sample. Specimen: peripheral blood, collected in a trial of Ad26.COV2.S vaccine versus placebo. These receptors were taken from a person between 18 and 60 years old who received the Ad26.COV2.S COVID-19 vaccine or a placebo.

The chain uses TRBV3-1 (or the pseudogene TRBV3-2) and TRBJ2-5, with 9 bases aligning to TRBD1. From germline, CDR1 is LGHDT and CDR2 YNNKEL (reference sequence). V lost 7 bases and J lost 1; bases outside the gene matches: 13. The CDR3 has 17 amino acids. The CDR3 DNA is TGTGCCAGCAACCTAGGGATAGGGACAGGGATCCAAGAGACCCAGTACTTC. It translates to CASNLGIGTGIQETQYF.

The rearrangement uses TRBV7-9 and TRBJ2-4, with D maybe TRBD2 (5 bases). This CDR3 contains 14 residues. The V end was cut by 1 base, the J end by 8 bases, with 12 bases between. Germline CDR1 and CDR2: SEHNR and FQNEAQ (reference sequence). DNA for the CDR3: TGTGCCAGCAGCTTAGACCCGGGGAATGACATTCAGTACTTC. This gives the protein CASSLDPGNDIQYF. The complete variable domain, with remaining parts taken from reference TRBV7-9 and TRBJ2-4, reads DTGVSQNPRHKITKRGQNVTFRCDPISEHNRLYWYRQTLGQGPEFLTYFQNEAQLEKSRLLSDRFSAERPKGSFSTLEIQRTEQGDSAMYLCASSLDPGNDIQYFGAGTRLSVL.

The V gene is TRBV6-5, the J gene TRBJ1-3; no clear D gene. Germline V gene sequence: CDR1 MNHEY, CDR2 SVGAGI. CDR3 size: 14 residues. V was cut by 5 bases and J by 0 bases, with 8 bases left in between. CDR3 loop: CASSPTHSGNTIYF. DNA of the CDR3: TGTGCCAGCAGTCCCACCCACTCTGGAAACACCATATATTTT.

This rearrangement joins TRBV3-1 (or the pseudogene TRBV3-2) to TRBJ1-4; the D gene is possibly TRBD1 (5 bases). The CDR3 length is 15 residues. Looked up from germline, CDR1 is LGHDT and CDR2 is YNNKEL (reference sequence). Deletions cut 1 base from V and 4 bases from J, with 10 bases between. The CDR3 sequence: CASSQVAGLNEKLFF. The CDR3 nucleotides read TGTGCCAGCAGCCAAGTCGCAGGGCTTAATGAAAAACTGTTTTTT.

The V and J genes are TRBV5-8 and TRBJ2-5; TRBD1 matches 12 bases. CDR1 is SGHTS and CDR2 is YDEGEE in the germline V gene. V gave up 4 bases and J gave up 4 bases; unmatched junction bases: 8. The CDR3 has 16 residues. CDR3 residues: CASSLGQGALGETQYF. In DNA form, the CDR3 reads TGTGCCAGCAGCCTGGGACAGGGGGCGCTTGGAGAGACCCAGTACTTC.

This chain connects TRBV30 to TRBJ2-1; D unresolved. Germline V lookup: CDR1 GTSNPN, CDR2 SVGIG (reference sequence). V was trimmed by 1 base and J by 5 bases, leaving 6 bases between them. The CDR3 is 12 amino acids. CDR3 nucleotides: TGTGCCTGGAGTGCAACCCACAATGAGCAGTTCTTC. It specifies CAWSATHNEQFF.

This sequence joins TRBV5-1 and TRBJ2-2; 10 bases line up with TRBD2. Trimming removed 7 bases from V and 0 bases from J; junction bases left unmatched: 12. CDR1 is SGHRS, CDR2 YFSETQ, per germline. The CDR3 runs to 18 residues. In DNA form, the CDR3 reads TGCGCCAGCGCGTCCGGGACTAGCGCCTACGCGAACACCGGGGAGCTGTTTTTT. Encoded protein: CASASGTSAYANTGELFF.

The chain's CDR3 is CASSQGFAAVGGRFSGYTF. CDR3 bases: TGCGCCAGCAGCCAAGGTTTCGCTGCGGTTGGTGGGAGGTTCTCCGGCTACACCTTC. This chain connects TRBV4-3 to TRBJ1-2; no firm D call. The CDR3 runs 19 residues. The germline V and J ends were trimmed by 1 base and 8 bases, with 29 bases remaining between them. Germline V gene lookup returns CDR1 LGHNA and CDR2 YSLEER.

This clone was detected only once. J is TRBJ1-5 and V is TRBV19; D not certain. With 10 bases removed from V and 6 bases from J, the gap between germline ends came to 19 bases. The germline V gene encodes CDR1 LNHDA and CDR2 SQIVND (reference sequence). CDR3 size: 14 residues. As DNA, the CDR3 is TGTGCCACCAAGACACGTCCCTGGGGTCAGCCCCAGCATTTT. Amino acids: CATKTRPWGQPQHF.

J is TRBJ1-2 and V is TRBV19, with 9 bases aligning to TRBD1. The CDR3 has 16 amino acids. V was clipped by 4 bases and J by 2 bases; unmatched bases: 8. Germline CDR1 reads LNHDA; CDR2 reads SQIVND (reference sequence). CDR3 protein: CASSTPGTGKNYGYTF. As DNA, the CDR3 is TGTGCCAGTAGTACCCCTGGGACAGGGAAAAACTATGGCTACACCTTC.

The chain joins TRBV4-2 to TRBJ1-3; TRBD1 might be the D (6 bases). Germline assignment: CDR1 LGHNA and CDR2 YNFKEQ. The CDR3 sequence is 16 residues long. V lost 1 base and J 3 bases, leaving 13 bases between the germline ends. The CDR3 DNA reads as TGTGCCAGCAGCCAAGCAACGGGGGCCTATGGAAACACCATATATTTT. Protein sequence: CASSQATGAYGNTIYF.

The chain is built from TRBV2 and TRBJ2-6; D ambiguous. Per germline, CDR1 SNHLY and CDR2 FYNNEI. The CDR3 has 14 residues. V dropped 4 bases and J dropped 5 bases, with 9 bases sitting between them. The CDR3 spells CASSGNDRANVLTF. The CDR3 DNA is TGTGCCAGCAGTGGGAATGACAGGGCCAACGTCCTGACTTTC.

As for this clone: Additional DNA sequences in this sample encode the identical CDR3. This sequence joins TRBV10-1 and TRBJ2-3; perhaps TRBD2 as D (5 bases). The CDR3 consists of 13 residues. Looked up from germline, CDR1 is WNHNN and CDR2 is SYGVQD (reference sequence). V was cut by 5 bases and J by 1 base, with 7 bases left in between. The CDR3 nucleotides read TGCGCCAGCAGTCCCGGGGGCACAGATACGCAGTATTTT. This sequence encodes CASSPGGTDTQYF.

The chain joins TRBV28 to TRBJ2-7; D uncertain. Germline CDR1 is MDHEN and CDR2 is SYDVKM. The CDR3 is 13 amino acids. Trimming took 7 bases from V and 0 from J, leaving 10 bases between them. CDR3 loop: CASNQASSYEQYF. The DNA for the CDR3 is TGTGCCAGCAATCAGGCCTCCTCCTACGAGCAGTACTTC.

V and J are TRBV7-2 and TRBJ2-3; 11 bases match TRBD1. This CDR3 contains 18 residues. Losses at the gene ends were 2 bases for V and 4 bases for J; bases not matched to a gene: 11. Germline V gives CDR1 SGHTA, CDR2 FQGNSA. CDR3 protein: CASSLLGSGTGGADTQYF. The CDR3 DNA is TGTGCCAGCAGCTTATTGGGCTCGGGGACAGGGGGAGCAGATACGCAGTATTTT.

The chain joins TRBV6-2 or TRBV6-3 to TRBJ2-5, with 12 bases matching TRBD2. The CDR3 is 15 amino acids. Trimming removed 7 bases from V and 5 bases from J; junction bases left unmatched: 8. Germline V lookup: CDR1 MNHEY, CDR2 SVGEGT. In DNA, the CDR3 is TGTGCCAGCAACCCTAGCGGGAGGGCTTGGGAGACCCAGTACTTC. As protein: CASNPSGRAWETQYF.

The V gene is TRBV18, the J gene TRBJ2-1; TRBD1 agrees at 7 bases. CDR1 KGHSH and CDR2 LQKENI come from the germline V gene. Trimming at V came to 3 bases and at J to 7 bases, leaving 6 bases not matched to a gene. CDR3 length equals 14 residues. The CDR3: CASSPVDRANEQFF. For the CDR3, the DNA is TGTGCCAGCTCACCGGTTGACAGGGCGAATGAGCAGTTCTTC.

The chain employs TRBV7-6 and TRBJ1-6; D perhaps matches TRBD1 (6 bases). Looked up from germline, CDR1 is SGHVS and CDR2 is FNYEAQ. This CDR3 is 14 amino acids long. V lost 3 bases to trimming and J lost 5 bases, with 8 bases between them. The CDR3 here is CASSFRQDNSPLHF. The CDR3 DNA reads as TGTGCCAGCAGCTTCCGACAGGATAATTCACCCCTCCACTTT.

The chain combines TRBV7-2 with TRBJ1-2, with D tentatively TRBD1 (5 bases). Germline CDR1 is SGHTA and CDR2 is FQGNSA. V dropped 6 bases and J dropped 8 bases, with 19 bases sitting between them. This CDR3 is 14 amino acids long. The CDR3 nucleotides are TGTGCCAGCAGTCGACGACAGCTCCCTCGGGGCTACACCTTC. It specifies CASSRRQLPRGYTF.

The V gene is TRBV18, the J gene TRBJ1-1, with D possibly being TRBD1 (6 bases). The CDR3 is 13 residues long. CDR1 and CDR2 (germline): KGHSH, LQKENI. V lost 4 bases, J lost 1 base, and 7 bases lay in between. CDR3 nucleotide sequence: TGTGCCAGCTCACTGGACAGGAACACTGAAGCTTTCTTT. Translated: CASSLDRNTEAFF.

V and J are TRBV19 and TRBJ2-2; possibly TRBD1 for D (5 bases). This CDR3 is built from 14 residues. Trimming left V 5 bases short and J 3 bases short, with 10 bases between. The germline gives CDR1 LNHDA, CDR2 SQIVND (reference sequence). CDR3 bases: TGTGCCAGTAGTTTCACAGGTCACACCGGGGAGCTGTTTTTT. The encoded protein is CASSFTGHTGELFF.

The chain uses TRBV11-3 and TRBJ2-2, with D perhaps matching TRBD2 (6 bases). The germline CDR1 and CDR2 sequences are SGHNT and YENEEA. Deletions cut 6 bases from V and 6 bases from J, with 11 bases between. The CDR3 is made up of 13 amino acids. The CDR3 region has the DNA TGTGCCAGCAGAGCCGGGGGAGCCGGGGAGCTGTTTTTT. Translation: CASRAGGAGELFF.

The chain links TRBV7-2 to TRBJ2-1; 7 bases align to TRBD2. V was clipped by 5 bases and J by 5 bases; unmatched bases: 9. The CDR3 totals 15 residues. Germline V CDR1 and CDR2: SGHTA, FQGNSA. The CDR3 coding sequence is TGTGCCAGCAGCCCCCCCCCGGGGGGACACAATGAGCAGTTCTTC. Protein sequence: CASSPPPGGHNEQFF.

The V and J genes are TRBV5-1 and TRBJ2-3; 7 bases align to TRBD1. This CDR3 has 15 residues. Losses at the gene ends were 5 bases for V and 2 bases for J; bases not matched to a gene: 8. Germline assignment: CDR1 SGHRS and CDR2 YFSETQ. Written as DNA, the CDR3 is TGCGCCAGCAGTGGCCGGGACAGAGCCACAGATACGCAGTATTTT. This sequence encodes CASSGRDRATDTQYF.

The chain joins TRBV27 to TRBJ1-1; D might be TRBD1 (6 bases). Germline CDR1 and CDR2: MNHEY and SMNVEV (reference sequence). The length of the CDR3 is 13 residues. Trimming left V 5 bases short and J 10 bases short, with 17 bases between. The CDR3 nucleotides read TGTGCCAGCAGTACCGTGGGGGGGCTTGCAGCTTTCTTT. Translating gives CASSTVGGLAAFF.

The chain combines TRBV7-2 with TRBJ2-7, with D perhaps TRBD2 (6 bases). The germline V gene encodes CDR1 SGHTA and CDR2 FQGNSA. V shed 7 bases and J shed 6 bases, with 19 bases lying between them. The CDR3 loop spans 14 amino acids. The DNA for the CDR3 is TGTGCCAGCACGCCCGGGGGATCTTTTCCCGAGCAGTACTTC. This translates into CASTPGGSFPEQYF.

This chain connects TRBV11-2 to TRBJ1-2, with TRBD1 as a possible D gene (5 bases). Trimming pared 7 bases from V and 5 bases from J, leaving 14 bases between. This CDR3 region has 13 residues. The V gene's germline CDR1 is SGHAT and CDR2 FQNNGV. The CDR3 loop reads CASKRGGGYGYTF. The CDR3 DNA reads as TGTGCCAGCAAACGTGGGGGGGGGTATGGCTACACCTTC. The whole variable domain, filled in from reference TRBV11-2 and TRBJ1-2, reads EAGVAQSPRYKIIEKRQSVAFWCNPISGHATLYWYQQILGQGPKLLIQFQNNGVVDDSQLPKDRFSAERLKGVDSTLKIQPAKLEDSAVYLCASKRGGGYGYTFGSGTRLTVV.

The V and J genes are TRBV9 and TRBJ2-7; 9 bases match TRBD1. Germline V CDR1 and CDR2: SGDLS, YYNGEE. This CDR3 comprises 14 residues. V lost 4 bases and J lost 2; bases outside the gene matches: 4. CDR3 in DNA: TGTGCCAGCAGCCCGGGACAGGGTGCCTACGAGCAGTACTTC. This sequence encodes CASSPGQGAYEQYF. Full variable domain (rest looked up from reference TRBV9 and TRBJ2-7): DSGVTQTPKHLITATGQRVTLRCSPRSGDLSVYWYQQSLDQGLQFLIQYYNGEERAKGNILERFSAQQFPDLHSELNLSSLELGDSALYFCASSPGQGAYEQYFGPGTRLTVT.